This TCR beta chain is from a study of blood T cell repertoires in COVID-19 (dated by TCRdb to 2018 to 2021). The study in broad terms: Samples covering the acute and convalescent phases of COVID-19 were provided by collaborators in the United States, Italy and Spain. The material from the prospective study consisted of cDNA or gDNA derived from T cells, B-cell-depleted T cells, or PBMCs. Deeply sampled blood TCRbeta repertoires from subjects exposed to, actively infected with, or recovered from COVID-19 were included in the dataset. The repertoires were released in a freely available public database meant as a resource for research on the immune response to SARS-CoV-2. The samples were drawn from two sources: the first 160 participants of the ongoing ImmuneRACE study, and fewer than 1,500 subjects contributed by 6 global collaborators. Sample metadata almost always included a de-identified subject ID, COVID-19 status, age in years and sex. Where available, HLA class I and class II types were taken from metadata supplied by the sample provider and were not determined by assay-based typing. On the study overall, not on this receptor specifically: The quantity of clinical and demographic metadata differed by source and by participant and was supplied without curation.

Concerning this clone: Its binding antigen is unknown. Sequence at one end of the junction differs from germline and may be a read error.

TCRbeta CDR3 regions were amplified from genomic DNA using the immunoSEQ Assay, a bias-controlled multiplex PCR. Per the source publication's procedure: Nucleated cell counts per sample were estimated from amplification of reference gene primers within the assay. To quantify the absolute abundance of each unique TCRbeta CDR3 rearrangement, sequence reads were collapsed and filtered. For each sample, productive Simpson clonality was calculated as the square root of Simpson's diversity index over productive rearrangements. What TCRdb holds here is the immuneACCESS table cut down to in-frame rearrangements. Part of the clones is not present; checked against another copy, under half of the missing clones reflect an unresolved V gene, and the others are unexplained. The DNA gave D and trimming, while V, J and clone size come from that table. In all, the sample holds about 300,000 clones, and over 85% of those were seen once. 1.5% to 2% of the sample rests with the top ten.

One collaborating source in Seattle enrolled patients while the patients were actively infected and followed the patients over time throughout the course of disease. Collaborating institutions collected whole blood in K2EDTA tubes following their own protocols. For TCRbeta analysis, collaborators shipped samples in one of three forms: frozen whole blood, isolated PBMCs, or DNA extracted from either of those sample types. The CDR3 spans 13 residues, from the cysteine through the phenylalanine. Here the CDR3 DNA is all that survives: 39 bases in frame from base 1. Sequenced: peripheral blood. The chain couples TRBV12-3 or TRBV12-4 to TRBJ2-1; a stretch of 8 junction bases matches TRBD2. The clonotype comes from a woman between 25 and 40 years old with COVID-19, enrolled during active disease. The nucleotide sequence is given as TGTGCCAGCAGCCCTAACGGGGGGGCGGTCGGGGTCTTC. It translates as CASSPNGGAVGVF.